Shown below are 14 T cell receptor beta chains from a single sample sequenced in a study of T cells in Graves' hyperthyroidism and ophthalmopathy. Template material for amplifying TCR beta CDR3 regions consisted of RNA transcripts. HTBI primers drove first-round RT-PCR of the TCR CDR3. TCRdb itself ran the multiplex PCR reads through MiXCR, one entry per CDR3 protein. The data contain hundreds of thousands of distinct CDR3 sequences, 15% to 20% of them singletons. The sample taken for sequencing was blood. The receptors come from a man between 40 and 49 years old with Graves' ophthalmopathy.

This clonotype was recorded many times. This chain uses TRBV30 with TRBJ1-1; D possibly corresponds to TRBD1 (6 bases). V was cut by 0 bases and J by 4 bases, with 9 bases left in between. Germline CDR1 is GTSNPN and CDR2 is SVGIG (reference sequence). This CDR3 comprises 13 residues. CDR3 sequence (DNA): TGTGCCTGGAGTGTAGGGGGGCGCACTGAAGCTTTCTTT. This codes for CAWSVGGRTEAFF.

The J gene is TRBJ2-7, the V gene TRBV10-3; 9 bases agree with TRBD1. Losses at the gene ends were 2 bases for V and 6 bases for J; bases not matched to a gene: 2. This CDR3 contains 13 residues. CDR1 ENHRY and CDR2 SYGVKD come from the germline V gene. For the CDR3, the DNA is TGTGCCATCAGTGAGCGGGGACAGGGCGAGCAGTACTTC. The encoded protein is CAISERGQGEQYF.

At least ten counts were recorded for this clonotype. CDR3 residues: CSARSGGAYNEQFF. The CDR3 DNA reads as TGCAGTGCTAGAAGCGGGGGGGCCTACAATGAGCAGTTCTTC. The chain employs TRBV20-1 and TRBJ2-1, with 10 bases matching TRBD2. Losses at the gene ends were 2 bases for V and 2 bases for J; bases not matched to a gene: 0. CDR3 length: 14 residues. Looked up from germline, CDR1 is DFQATT and CDR2 is SNEGSKA (reference sequence).

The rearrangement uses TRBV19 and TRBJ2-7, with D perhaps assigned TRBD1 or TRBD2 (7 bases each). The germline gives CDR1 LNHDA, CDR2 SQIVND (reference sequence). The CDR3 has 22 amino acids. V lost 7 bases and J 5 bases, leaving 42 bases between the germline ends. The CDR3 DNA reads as TGTGCCAGTATCCAAAGGGGAGGGGGCCCCGCTCATGACCAGAAACATTCCCACGAGCAGTACTTC. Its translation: CASIQRGGGPAHDQKHSHEQYF.

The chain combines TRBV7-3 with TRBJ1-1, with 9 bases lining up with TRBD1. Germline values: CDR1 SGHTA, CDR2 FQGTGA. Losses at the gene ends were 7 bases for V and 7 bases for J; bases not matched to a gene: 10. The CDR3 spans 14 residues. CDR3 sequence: CASKLGRQGDEAFF. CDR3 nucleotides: TGTGCCAGCAAACTCGGGAGACAGGGGGATGAAGCTTTCTTT.

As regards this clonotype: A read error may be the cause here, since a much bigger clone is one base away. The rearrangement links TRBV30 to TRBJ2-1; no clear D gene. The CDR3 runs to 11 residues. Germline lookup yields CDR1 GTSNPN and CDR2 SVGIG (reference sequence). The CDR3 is CARSDKREQFF. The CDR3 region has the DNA TGTGCCCGGAGTGACAAGAGAGAGCAGTTCTTC.

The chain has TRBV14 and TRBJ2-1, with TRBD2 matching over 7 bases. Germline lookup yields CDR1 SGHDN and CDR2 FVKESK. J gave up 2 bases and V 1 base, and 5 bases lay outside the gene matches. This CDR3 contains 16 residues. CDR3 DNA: TGTGCCAGCAGCCAAGGCTTCAGCGGGACCTACAATGAGCAGTTCTTC. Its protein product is CASSQGFSGTYNEQFF. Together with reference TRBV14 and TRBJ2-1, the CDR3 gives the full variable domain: EAGVTQFPSHSVIEKGQTVTLRCDPISGHDNLYWYRRVMGKEIKFLLHFVKESKQDESGMPNNRFLAERTGGTYSTLKVQPAELEDSGVYFCASSQGFSGTYNEQFFGPGTRLTVL.

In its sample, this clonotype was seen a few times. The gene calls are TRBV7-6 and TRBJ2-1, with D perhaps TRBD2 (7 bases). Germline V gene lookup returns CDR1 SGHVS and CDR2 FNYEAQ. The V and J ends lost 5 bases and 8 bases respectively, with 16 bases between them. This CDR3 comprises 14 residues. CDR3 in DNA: TGTGCCAGCAGCCCGAGGGGGGGCCGGGATGAGCAGTTCTTC. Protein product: CASSPRGGRDEQFF.

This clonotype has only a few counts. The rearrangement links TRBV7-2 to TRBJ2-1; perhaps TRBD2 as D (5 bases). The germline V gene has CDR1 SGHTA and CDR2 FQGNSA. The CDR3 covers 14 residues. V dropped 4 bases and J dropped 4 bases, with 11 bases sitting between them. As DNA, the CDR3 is TGTGCCAGCAGCTATACCAGCGGTTACAATGAGCAGTTCTTC. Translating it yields CASSYTSGYNEQFF. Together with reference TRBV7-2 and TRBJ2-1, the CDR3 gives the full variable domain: GAGVSQSPSNKVTEKGKDVELRCDPISGHTALYWYRQSLGQGLEFLIYFQGNSAPDKSGLPSDRFSAERTGGSVSTLTIQRTQQEDSAVYLCASSYTSGYNEQFFGPGTRLTVL.

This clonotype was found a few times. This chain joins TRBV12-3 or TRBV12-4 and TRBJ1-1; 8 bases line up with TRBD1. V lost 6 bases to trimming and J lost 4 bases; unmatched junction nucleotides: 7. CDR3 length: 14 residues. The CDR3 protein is CASRAGQGATEAFF. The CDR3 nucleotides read TGTGCCAGCAGAGCCGGACAGGGAGCCACTGAAGCTTTCTTT.

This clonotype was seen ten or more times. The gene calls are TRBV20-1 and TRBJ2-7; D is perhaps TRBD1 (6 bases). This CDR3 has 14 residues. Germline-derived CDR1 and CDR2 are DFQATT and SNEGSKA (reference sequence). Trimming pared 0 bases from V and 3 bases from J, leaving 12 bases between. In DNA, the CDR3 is TGCAGTGCTAGAGAAACAGGGCTTTTCTACGAGCAGTACTTC. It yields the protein CSARETGLFYEQYF.

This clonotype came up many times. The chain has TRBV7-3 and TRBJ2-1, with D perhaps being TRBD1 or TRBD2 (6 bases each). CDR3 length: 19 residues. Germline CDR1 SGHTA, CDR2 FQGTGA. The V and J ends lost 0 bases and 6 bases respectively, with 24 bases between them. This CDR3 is CASSLTAPIGGGAFNEQFF. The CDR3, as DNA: TGTGCCAGCAGCTTAACAGCCCCCATTGGGGGCGGGGCCTTCAATGAGCAGTTCTTC. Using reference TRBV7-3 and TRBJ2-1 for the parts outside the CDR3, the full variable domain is GAGVSQTPSNKVTEKGKYVELRCDPISGHTALYWYRQSLGQGPEFLIYFQGTGAADDSGLPNDRFFAVRPEGSVSTLKIQRTERGDSAVYLCASSLTAPIGGGAFNEQFFGPGTRLTVL.

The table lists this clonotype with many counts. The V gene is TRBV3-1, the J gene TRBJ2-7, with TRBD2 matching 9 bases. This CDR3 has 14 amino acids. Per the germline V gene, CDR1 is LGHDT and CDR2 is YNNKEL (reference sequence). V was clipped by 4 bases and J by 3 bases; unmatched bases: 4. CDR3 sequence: CASSPGLAVYEQYF. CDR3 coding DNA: TGTGCCAGCAGCCCGGGACTAGCAGTCTACGAGCAGTACTTC.

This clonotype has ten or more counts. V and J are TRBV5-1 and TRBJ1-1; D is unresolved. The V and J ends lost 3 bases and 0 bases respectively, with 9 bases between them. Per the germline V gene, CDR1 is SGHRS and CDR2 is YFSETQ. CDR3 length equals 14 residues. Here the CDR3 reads CASSSGIMNTEAFF. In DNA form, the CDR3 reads TGCGCCAGCAGCTCCGGAATCATGAACACTGAAGCTTTCTTT.